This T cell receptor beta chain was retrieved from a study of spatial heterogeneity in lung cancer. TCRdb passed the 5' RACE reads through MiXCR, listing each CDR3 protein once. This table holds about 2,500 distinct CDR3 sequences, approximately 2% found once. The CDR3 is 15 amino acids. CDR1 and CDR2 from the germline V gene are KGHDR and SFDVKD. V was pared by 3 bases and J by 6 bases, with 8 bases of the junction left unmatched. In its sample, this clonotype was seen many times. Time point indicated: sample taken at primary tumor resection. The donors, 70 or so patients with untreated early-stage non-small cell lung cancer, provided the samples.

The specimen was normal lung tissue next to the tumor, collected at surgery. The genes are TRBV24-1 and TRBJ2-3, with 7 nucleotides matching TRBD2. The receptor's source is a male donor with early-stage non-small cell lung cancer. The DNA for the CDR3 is TGTGCCACCAGTGATCGCGGGGGAGCCGGGGATACGCAGTATTTT. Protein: CATSDRGGAGDTQYF.